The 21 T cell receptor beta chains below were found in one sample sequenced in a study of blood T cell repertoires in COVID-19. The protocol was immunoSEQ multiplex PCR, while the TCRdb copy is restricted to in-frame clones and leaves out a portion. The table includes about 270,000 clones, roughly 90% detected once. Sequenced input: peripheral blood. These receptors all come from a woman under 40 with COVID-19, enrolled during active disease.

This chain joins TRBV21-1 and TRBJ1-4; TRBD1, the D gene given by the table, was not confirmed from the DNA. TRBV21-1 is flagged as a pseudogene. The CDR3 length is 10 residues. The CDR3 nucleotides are TGTGCCAGTAACAGGGAAAAACTGTTTTTT. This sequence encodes CASNREKLFF.

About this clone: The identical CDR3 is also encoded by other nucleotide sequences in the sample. This chain's CDR3 is CASSAGGASYEQYF. The CDR3 DNA follows: TGTGCCAGCAGCGCAGGGGGCGCCTCCTACGAGCAGTACTTC. This rearrangement joins TRBV11-2 to TRBJ2-7; TRBD1 aligns across 8 bases. This CDR3 has 14 amino acids. The J segment lost 0 bases and the V segment lost 5 bases, leaving 3 bases of the junction unmatched. Germline V gene lookup returns CDR1 SGHAT and CDR2 FQNNGV.

CDR3 nucleotides: TGTGCCAGTAGTATGGGGGCTACTGAAGCTTTCTTT. Translating it yields CASSMGATEAFF. The chain links TRBV19 to TRBJ1-1; tentative D call: TRBD1 (6 bases). Deletions cut 3 bases from V and 5 bases from J, with 7 bases between. Germline V gene data show CDR1 as LNHDA and CDR2 as SQIVND (reference sequence). This CDR3 spans 12 amino acids.

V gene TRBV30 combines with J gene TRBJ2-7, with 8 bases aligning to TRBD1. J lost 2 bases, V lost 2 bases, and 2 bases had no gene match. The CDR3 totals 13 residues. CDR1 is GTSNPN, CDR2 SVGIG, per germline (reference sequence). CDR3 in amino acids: CAWSMGQAYEQYF. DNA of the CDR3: TGTGCCTGGAGTATGGGACAGGCCTACGAGCAGTACTTC.

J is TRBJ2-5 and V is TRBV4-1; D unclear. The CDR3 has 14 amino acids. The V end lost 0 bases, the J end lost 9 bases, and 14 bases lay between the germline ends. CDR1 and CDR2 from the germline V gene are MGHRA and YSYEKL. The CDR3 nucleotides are TGCGCCAGCAGCCAAGATGGCGCGAGGTGGGCCCAGTACTTC. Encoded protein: CASSQDGARWAQYF.

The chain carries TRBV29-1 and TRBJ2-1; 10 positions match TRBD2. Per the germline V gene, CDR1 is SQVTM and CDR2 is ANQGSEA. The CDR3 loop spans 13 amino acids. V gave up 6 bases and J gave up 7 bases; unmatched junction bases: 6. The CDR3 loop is CSVAGTSENEQFF. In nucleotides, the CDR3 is TGCAGCGTCGCCGGGACTAGCGAGAATGAGCAGTTCTTC.

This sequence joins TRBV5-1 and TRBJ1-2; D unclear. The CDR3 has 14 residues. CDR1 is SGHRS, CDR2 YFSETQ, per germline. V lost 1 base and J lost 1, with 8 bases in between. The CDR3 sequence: CASSLNRDNYGYTF. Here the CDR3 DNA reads TGCGCCAGCAGCTTGAACAGAGATAACTATGGCTACACCTTC.

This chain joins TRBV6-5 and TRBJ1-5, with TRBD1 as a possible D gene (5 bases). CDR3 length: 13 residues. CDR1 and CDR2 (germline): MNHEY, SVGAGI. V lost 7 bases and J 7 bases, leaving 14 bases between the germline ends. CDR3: CASTTTVNQPQHF. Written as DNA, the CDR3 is TGTGCCAGCACTACGACAGTTAACCAGCCCCAGCATTTT.

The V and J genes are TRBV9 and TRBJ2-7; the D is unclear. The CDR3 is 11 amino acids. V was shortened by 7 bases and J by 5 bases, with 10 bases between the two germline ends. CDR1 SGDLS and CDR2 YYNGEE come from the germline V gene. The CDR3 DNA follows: TGTGCCAGCGCGGCCGGTAACGAGCAGTACTTC. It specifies CASAAGNEQYF.

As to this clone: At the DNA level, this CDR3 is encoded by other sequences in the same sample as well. CDR3 loop: CASSQGQGSYEQYF. Written as DNA, the CDR3 is TGCGCCAGCAGCCAAGGGCAGGGGAGCTACGAGCAGTACTTC. This chain links TRBV4-1 with TRBJ2-7, with TRBD1 as a possible D gene (6 bases). Germline assignment: CDR1 MGHRA and CDR2 YSYEKL. V lost 1 base and J lost 3, with 10 bases in between. This CDR3 has 14 residues.

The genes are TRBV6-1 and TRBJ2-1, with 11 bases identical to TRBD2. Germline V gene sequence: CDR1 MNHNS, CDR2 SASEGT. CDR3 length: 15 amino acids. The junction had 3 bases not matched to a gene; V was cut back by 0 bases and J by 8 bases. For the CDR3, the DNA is TGTGCCAGCAGTGAAGCTAGCGGGGGGGAAGATGAGCAGTTCTTC. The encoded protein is CASSEASGGEDEQFF.

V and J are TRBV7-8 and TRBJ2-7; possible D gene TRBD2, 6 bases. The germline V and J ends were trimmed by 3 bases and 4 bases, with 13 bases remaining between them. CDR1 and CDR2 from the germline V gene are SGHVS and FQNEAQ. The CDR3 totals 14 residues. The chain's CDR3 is CASSFAGGGYEQYF. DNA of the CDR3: TGTGCCAGCAGCTTTGCGGGTGGGGGGTACGAGCAGTACTTC.

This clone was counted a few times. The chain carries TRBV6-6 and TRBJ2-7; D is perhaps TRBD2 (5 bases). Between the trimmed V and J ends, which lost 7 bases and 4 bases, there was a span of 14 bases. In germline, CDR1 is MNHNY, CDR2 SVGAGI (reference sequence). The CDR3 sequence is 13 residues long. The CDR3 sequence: CASNRGSGYEQYF. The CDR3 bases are TGTGCCAGCAACCGAGGGTCCGGGTACGAGCAGTACTTC.

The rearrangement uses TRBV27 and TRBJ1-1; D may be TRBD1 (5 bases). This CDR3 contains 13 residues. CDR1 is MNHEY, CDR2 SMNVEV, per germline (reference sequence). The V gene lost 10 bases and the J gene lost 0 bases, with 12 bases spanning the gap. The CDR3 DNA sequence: TGTGCCATCCCCGGGGGAATGAACACTGAAGCTTTCTTT. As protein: CAIPGGMNTEAFF.

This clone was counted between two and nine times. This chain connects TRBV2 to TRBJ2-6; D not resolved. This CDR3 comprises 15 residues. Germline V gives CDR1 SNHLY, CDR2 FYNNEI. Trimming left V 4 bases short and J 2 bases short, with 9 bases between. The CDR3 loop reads CASSVVVAGANVLTF. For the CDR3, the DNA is TGTGCCAGCAGTGTTGTAGTGGCTGGGGCCAACGTCCTGACTTTC. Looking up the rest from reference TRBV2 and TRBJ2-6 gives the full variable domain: EPEVTQTPSHQVTQMGQEVILRCVPISNHLYFYWYRQILGQKVEFLVSFYNNEISEKSEIFDDQFSVERPDGSNFTLKIRSTKLEDSAMYFCASSVVVAGANVLTFGAGSRLTVL.

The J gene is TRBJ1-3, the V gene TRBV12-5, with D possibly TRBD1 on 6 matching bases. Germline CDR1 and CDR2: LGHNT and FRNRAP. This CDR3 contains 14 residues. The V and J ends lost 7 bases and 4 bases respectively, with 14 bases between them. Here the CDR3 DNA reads TGTGCTAGTGCCCGAGGGGGTGAAGGAAACACCATATATTTT. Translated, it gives CASARGGEGNTIYF.

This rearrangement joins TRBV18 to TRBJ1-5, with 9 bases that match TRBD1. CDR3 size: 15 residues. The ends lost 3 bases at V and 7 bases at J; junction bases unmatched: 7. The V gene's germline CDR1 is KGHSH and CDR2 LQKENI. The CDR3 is CASSPLQGAGQPQHF. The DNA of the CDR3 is TGTGCCAGCTCACCGTTACAGGGGGCTGGGCAGCCCCAGCATTTT. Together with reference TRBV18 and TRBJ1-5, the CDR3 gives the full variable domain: NAGVMQNPRHLVRRRGQEARLRCSPMKGHSHVYWYRQLPEEGLKFMVYLQKENIIDESGMPKERFSAEFPKEGPSILRIQQVVRGDSAAYFCASSPLQGAGQPQHFGDGTRLSIL.

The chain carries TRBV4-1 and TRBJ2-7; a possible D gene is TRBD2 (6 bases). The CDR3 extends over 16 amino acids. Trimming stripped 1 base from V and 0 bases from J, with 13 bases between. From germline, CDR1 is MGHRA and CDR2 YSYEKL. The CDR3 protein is CASSQVLAGASYEQYF. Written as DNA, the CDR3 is TGCGCCAGCAGCCAAGTACTAGCTGGGGCCTCCTACGAGCAGTACTTC.

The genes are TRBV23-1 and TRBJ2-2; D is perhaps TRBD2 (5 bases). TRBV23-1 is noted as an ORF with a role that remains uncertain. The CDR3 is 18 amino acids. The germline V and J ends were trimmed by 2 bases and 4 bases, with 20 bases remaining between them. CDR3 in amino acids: CASSQAPRPERGTGELFF. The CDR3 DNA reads TGCGCCAGCAGTCAAGCCCCCCGTCCTGAACGGGGCACCGGGGAGCTGTTTTTT.

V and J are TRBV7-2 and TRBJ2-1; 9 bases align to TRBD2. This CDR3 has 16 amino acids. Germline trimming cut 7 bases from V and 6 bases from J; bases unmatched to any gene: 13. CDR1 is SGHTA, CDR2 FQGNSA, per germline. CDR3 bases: TGTGCCAGCACCCTACAAGGGACTAGCTTGCTCAATGAGCAGTTCTTC. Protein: CASTLQGTSLLNEQFF.

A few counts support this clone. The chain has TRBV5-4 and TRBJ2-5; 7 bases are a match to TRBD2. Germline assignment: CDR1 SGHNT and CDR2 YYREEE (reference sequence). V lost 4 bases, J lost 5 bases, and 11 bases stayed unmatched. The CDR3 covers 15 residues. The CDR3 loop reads CASSPGGSGAETQYF. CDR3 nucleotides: TGTGCCAGCAGCCCAGGAGGGAGCGGGGCGGAGACCCAGTACTTC.